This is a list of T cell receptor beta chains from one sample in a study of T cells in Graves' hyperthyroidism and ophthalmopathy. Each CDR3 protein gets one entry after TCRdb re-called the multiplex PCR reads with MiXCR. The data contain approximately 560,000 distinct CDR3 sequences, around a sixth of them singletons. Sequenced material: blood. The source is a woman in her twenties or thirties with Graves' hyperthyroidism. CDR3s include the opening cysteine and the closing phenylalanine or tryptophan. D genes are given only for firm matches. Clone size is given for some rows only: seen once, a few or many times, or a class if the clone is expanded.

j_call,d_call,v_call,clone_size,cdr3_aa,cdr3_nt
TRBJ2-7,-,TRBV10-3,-,CASSYDSLAGAQYF,TGTGCCAGCAGTTATGACTCCTTGGCGGGGGCGCAGTACTTC
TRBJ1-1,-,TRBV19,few,CASTAGMNTEAFF,TGTGCCAGTACCGCCGGTATGAACACTGAAGCTTTCTTT
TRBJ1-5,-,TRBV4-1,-,CASSQDQGFNQPQHF,TGCGCCAGCAGCCAAGACCAGGGATTCAATCAGCCCCAGCATTTT
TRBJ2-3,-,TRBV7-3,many,CASSLMGLNTDTQYF,TGTGCCAGCAGCTTAATGGGACTGAACACAGATACGCAGTATTTT
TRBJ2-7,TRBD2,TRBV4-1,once,CASSQGVAGLYEQYF,TGCGCCAGCAGCCAAGGGGTAGCGGGACTCTACGAGCAGTACTTC
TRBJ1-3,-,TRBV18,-,CASSQGGLGNTIYF,TGTGCCAGCTCCCAAGGTGGACTCGGAAACACCATATATTTT
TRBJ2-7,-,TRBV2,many,CASSEAANEQYF,TGTGCCAGCAGTGAAGCGGCCAACGAGCAGTACTTC
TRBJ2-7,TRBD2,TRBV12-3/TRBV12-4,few,CANRIAGDSAYEQYF,TGTGCCAACAGGATAGCGGGAGATTCGGCCTACGAGCAGTACTTC
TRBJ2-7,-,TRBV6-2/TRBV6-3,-,CASSYLGREPYEQYF,TGTGCCAGCAGCTACTTGGGACGGGAGCCTTACGAGCAGTACTTC
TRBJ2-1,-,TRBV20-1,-,CSATGHPTYEQFF,TGCAGTGCTACAGGCCACCCCACCTACGAGCAGTTCTTC
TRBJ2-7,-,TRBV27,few,CASSYTGRQYF,TGTGCCAGCAGTTATACAGGAAGGCAGTACTTC
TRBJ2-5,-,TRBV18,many,CASSGRGYQETQYF,TGTGCCAGCTCAGGCCGGGGGTACCAAGAGACCCAGTACTTC
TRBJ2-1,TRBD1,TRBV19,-,CASSVRTGGIYNEQFF,TGTGCCAGTAGTGTACGGACAGGGGGAATCTACAATGAGCAGTTCTTC
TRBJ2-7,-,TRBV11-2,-,CASSFGGLPFYEQYF,TGTGCCAGCAGCTTCGGCGGCCTGCCATTCTACGAGCAGTACTTC
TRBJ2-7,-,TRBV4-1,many,CASSRGTESYEQYF,TGCGCCAGCAGCCGCGGGACTGAATCTTACGAGCAGTACTTC
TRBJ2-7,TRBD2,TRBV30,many,CAWSPSGRRHEQYF,TGTGCCTGGTCCCCTAGCGGGAGGCGGCACGAGCAGTACTTC
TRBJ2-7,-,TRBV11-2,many,CATGRTDEQYF,TGTGCTACGGGTAGGACCGACGAGCAGTACTTC
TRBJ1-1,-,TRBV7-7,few,CASSQTWGEEAFF,TGTGCTAGCAGCCAGACGTGGGGCGAGGAAGCTTTCTTT
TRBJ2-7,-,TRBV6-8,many,CASSYSDGAGGYEQYF,TGTGCCAGCAGTTACTCGGACGGGGCAGGGGGGTACGAGCAGTACTTC
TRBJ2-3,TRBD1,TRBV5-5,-,CASSNLGQAVLTQYF,TGTGCCAGCAGCAACTTAGGACAGGCCGTCCTTACGCAGTATTTT
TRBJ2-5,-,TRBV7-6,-,CASGSPGWTQYF,TGTGCCAGCGGGTCCCCAGGGTGGACCCAGTACTTC
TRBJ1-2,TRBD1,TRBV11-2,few,CASSSKGQKEANYGYTF,TGTGCCAGCAGCTCGAAGGGACAGAAAGAGGCTAACTATGGCTACACCTTC
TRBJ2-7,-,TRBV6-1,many,CASWTDFYEQYF,TGTGCCAGCTGGACAGACTTCTACGAGCAGTACTTC
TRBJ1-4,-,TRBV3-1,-,CVSRRQTNEKLFF,TGTGTCAGCAGACGACAGACTAATGAAAAACTGTTTTTT
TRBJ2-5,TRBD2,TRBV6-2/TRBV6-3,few,CASSPSGMKAETQYF,TGTGCCAGCAGCCCAAGCGGGATGAAGGCTGAGACCCAGTACTTC
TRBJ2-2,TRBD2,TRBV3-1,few,CASSQEPGTSLVGELFF,TGTGCCAGCAGCCAAGAACCCGGGACTAGTTTGGTCGGGGAGCTGTTTTTT
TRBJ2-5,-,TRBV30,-,CAWTLSIFRNQETQYF,TGTGCCTGGACCCTATCTATCTTTCGGAACCAAGAGACCCAGTACTTC
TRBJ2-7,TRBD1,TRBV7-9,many,CASNQTGVNEQYF,TGTGCCAGCAACCAGACAGGGGTCAACGAGCAGTACTTC
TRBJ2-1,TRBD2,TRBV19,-,CASSIDLSGRSNEQFF,TGTGCCAGTAGTATAGATCTCAGCGGGAGGAGCAATGAGCAGTTCTTC
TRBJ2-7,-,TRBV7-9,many,CASSFNAGLAEQYF,TGTGCCAGCAGCTTTAACGCAGGGCTAGCCGAGCAGTACTTC
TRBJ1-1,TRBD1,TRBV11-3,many,CASSLDRRGLEAFF,TGTGCCAGCAGCTTAGATCGGAGGGGGCTTGAAGCTTTCTTT
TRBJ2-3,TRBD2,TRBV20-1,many,CSARGGTSGNPDTQYF,TGCAGTGCTAGGGGGGGGACTAGCGGGAATCCAGATACGCAGTATTTT
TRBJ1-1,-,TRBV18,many,CASSPIESNTEAFF,TGTGCCAGCTCACCAATCGAAAGTAACACTGAAGCTTTCTTT
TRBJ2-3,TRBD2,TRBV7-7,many,CASSLGTSGRGRDTQYF,TGTGCCAGCAGCCTTGGGACTAGCGGGAGAGGGCGAGATACGCAGTATTTT
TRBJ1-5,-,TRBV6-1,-,CASGRGVYQPQHF,TGTGCCAGCGGACGGGGTGTATATCAGCCCCAGCATTTT
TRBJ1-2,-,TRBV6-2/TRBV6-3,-,CASSRGRGYTF,TGTGCCAGCAGTAGGGGTCGTGGCTACACCTTC
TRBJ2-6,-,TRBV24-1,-,CATRIRGDGANVLTF,TGTGCCACCAGGATTAGGGGGGATGGGGCCAACGTCCTGACTTTC
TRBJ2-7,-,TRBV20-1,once,CSAQQGGTQVREQYF,TGCAGTGCCCAACAGGGGGGGACGCAGGTGCGGGAGCAGTACTTC
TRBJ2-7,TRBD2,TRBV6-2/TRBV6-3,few,CASSYSRGREGEQYF,TGTGCCAGCAGTTACTCGAGGGGCAGGGAGGGCGAGCAGTACTTC
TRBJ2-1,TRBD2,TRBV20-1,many,CSARPPGTSGRADNEQFF,TGCAGTGCTAGACCCCCCGGGACTAGCGGGAGGGCCGATAATGAGCAGTTCTTC
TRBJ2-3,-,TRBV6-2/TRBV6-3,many,CASSSTGLGSDTQYF,TGTGCCAGCAGTAGTACAGGGTTGGGATCAGATACGCAGTATTTT
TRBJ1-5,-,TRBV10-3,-,CAISESRGLDQPQHF,TGTGCCATCAGTGAGTCTAGGGGCCTAGACCAGCCCCAGCATTTT
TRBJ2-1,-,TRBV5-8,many,CASSLEGGPGNEQFF,TGTGCCAGCAGCTTGGAAGGGGGGCCGGGTAACGAGCAGTTCTTC
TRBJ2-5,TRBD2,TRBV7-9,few,CASSLKGSGRAMETQYF,TGTGCCAGCAGCTTGAAGGGGAGCGGGAGGGCCATGGAGACCCAGTACTTC
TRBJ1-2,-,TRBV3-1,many,CASSQDGGHRLKGYGYTF,TGTGCCAGCAGCCAAGATGGCGGACACCGCTTAAAAGGCTATGGCTACACCTTC
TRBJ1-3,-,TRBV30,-,CAWPASGNTIYF,TGTGCCTGGCCCGCATCTGGAAACACCATATATTTT
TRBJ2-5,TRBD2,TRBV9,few,CASSVTGGETQYF,TGTGCCAGCAGCGTGACGGGAGGGGAGACCCAGTACTTC
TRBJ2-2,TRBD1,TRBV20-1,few,CSASGTGTGELFF,TGCAGTGCTAGTGGGACAGGGACCGGGGAGCTGTTTTTT
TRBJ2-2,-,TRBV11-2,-,CASSLYFAGELFF,TGTGCCAGCAGCCTGTACTTCGCCGGGGAGCTGTTTTTT
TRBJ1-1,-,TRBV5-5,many,CASSLGPRYEAFF,TGTGCCAGCAGCCTGGGACCTAGATATGAAGCTTTCTTT
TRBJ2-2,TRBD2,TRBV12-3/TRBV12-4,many,CASSANSGRATGELFF,TGTGCCAGCAGTGCCAATAGCGGGAGGGCCACCGGGGAGCTGTTTTTT
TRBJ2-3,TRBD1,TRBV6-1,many,CASSETGNSDTQYF,TGTGCCAGCAGCGAGACAGGGAATTCAGATACGCAGTATTTT
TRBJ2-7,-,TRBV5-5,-,CASSFFRDRDGGSEQYF,TGTGCCAGCAGTTTTTTCCGGGATCGGGACGGGGGCTCCGAGCAGTACTTC